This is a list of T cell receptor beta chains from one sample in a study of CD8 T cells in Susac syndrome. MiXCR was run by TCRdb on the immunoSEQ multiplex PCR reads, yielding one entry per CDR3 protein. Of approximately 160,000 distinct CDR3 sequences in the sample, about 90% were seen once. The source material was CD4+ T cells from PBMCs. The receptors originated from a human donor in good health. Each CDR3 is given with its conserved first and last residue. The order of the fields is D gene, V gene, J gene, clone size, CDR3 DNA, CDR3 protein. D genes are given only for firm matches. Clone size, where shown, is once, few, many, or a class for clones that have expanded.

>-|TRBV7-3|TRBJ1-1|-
TGTGCCAGCAGCCCCGGATCGGACACTGAAGCTTTCTTT
CASSPGSDTEAFF
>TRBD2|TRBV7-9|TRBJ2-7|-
TGTGCCAGCAGCCAGGGAGGGAGTGGGTCCTACGAGCAGTACTTC
CASSQGGSGSYEQYF
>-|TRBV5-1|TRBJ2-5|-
TGCGCCAGCAGCTTACCAGTCTCGATCGGGGAGACCCAGTACTTC
CASSLPVSIGETQYF
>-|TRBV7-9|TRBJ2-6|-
TGTGCCAGCAGCTCTTCCATTGCGGACGGGGCCTCTGGGGCCAACGTCCTGACTTTC
CASSSSIADGASGANVLTF
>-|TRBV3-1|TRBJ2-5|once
TGTGCCAGCAGCCAAGATCCCCGGGTGGCTAAAGAGACCCAGTACTTC
CASSQDPRVAKETQYF
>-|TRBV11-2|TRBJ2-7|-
TGTGCCAGCAGCCTCGAGCGGAGCCAGTACTTC
CASSLERSQYF
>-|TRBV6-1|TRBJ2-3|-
TGTGCCAGCAGTGAAAACTCCAAGGTTGTCACAGATACGCAGTATTTT
CASSENSKVVTDTQYF
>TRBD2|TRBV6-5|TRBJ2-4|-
TGTGCCAGCAGTTTAGGACTAGCGAAACCTATTCTAGCCAAAAACATTCAGTACTTC
CASSLGLAKPILAKNIQYF
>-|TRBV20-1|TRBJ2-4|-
TGCAGTGCTAGTGATTTCGGGAGAGCCAAAAACATTCAGTACTTC
CSASDFGRAKNIQYF
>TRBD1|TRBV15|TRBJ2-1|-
TGTGCCACCAGGCTTCCAGGGGGCACTGGGTCCTACAATGAGCAGTTCTTC
CATRLPGGTGSYNEQFF
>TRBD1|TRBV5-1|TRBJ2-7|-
TGCGCCAGCAGCACGGACAGGCTCAACGAGCAGTACTTC
CASSTDRLNEQYF
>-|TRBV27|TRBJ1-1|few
TGTGCCAGCAGCGAACAGGGACGCACTGAAGCTTTCTTT
CASSEQGRTEAFF
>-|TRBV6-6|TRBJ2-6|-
TGTGCCAGCAGTTACATAGGTTCTGGGGCCAACGTCCTGACTTTC
CASSYIGSGANVLTF
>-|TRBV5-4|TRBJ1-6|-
TGTGCCAGCAGCTGGGGACAAGCCTATAATTCACCCCTCCACTTT
CASSWGQAYNSPLHF
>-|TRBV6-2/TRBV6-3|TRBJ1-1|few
TGTGCCAGCAGTTACTCGAAGAGGGTACTGAACACTGAAGCTTTCTTT
CASSYSKRVLNTEAFF
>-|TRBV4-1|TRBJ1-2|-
TGCGCCAGCAGCCGCTTGGAAGGGGGCTATGGCTACACCTTC
CASSRLEGGYGYTF
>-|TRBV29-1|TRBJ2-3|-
TGCAGCGTTGGGCCGGATGGCACAGATACGCAGTATTTT
CSVGPDGTDTQYF
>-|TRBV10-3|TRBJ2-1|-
TGTGCCATCAGTGTAACCGGCTACAATGAGCAGTTCTTC
CAISVTGYNEQFF
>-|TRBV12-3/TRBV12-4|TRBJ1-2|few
TGTGCCAGCAGTTTGACGGGCGATGGCTACACCTTC
CASSLTGDGYTF
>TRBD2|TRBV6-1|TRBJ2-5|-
TGTGCCAGCAGACTAGCGGGGGAGACCCAGTACTTC
CASRLAGETQYF
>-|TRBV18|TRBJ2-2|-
TGTGCCAGCTCACCACAACAAGACACCGGGGAGCTGTTTTTT
CASSPQQDTGELFF
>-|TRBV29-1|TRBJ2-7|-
TGCAGCGTACTCCCCGGGGGGCTCTCCTACGAGCAGTACTTC
CSVLPGGLSYEQYF
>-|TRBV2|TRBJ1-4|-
TGTGCCAGCAGTGGACAGCAGCAAAATGAAAAACTGTTTTTT
CASSGQQQNEKLFF
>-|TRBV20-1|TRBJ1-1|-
TGCAGTGCTAGATCCGCATTGAACACTGAAGCTTTCTTT
CSARSALNTEAFF
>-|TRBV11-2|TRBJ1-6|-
TGTGCCAGCAGCTCTCAGGACGGCTATAATTCACCCCTCCACTTT
CASSSQDGYNSPLHF
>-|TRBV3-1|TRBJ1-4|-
TGTGCCAGCAGCCAAGGGGGCTGGGGTAATGAAAAACTGTTTTTT
CASSQGGWGNEKLFF
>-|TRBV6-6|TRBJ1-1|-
TGTGCCAGCAGTTACTCGGCCTCACCCCAAGCTTTCTTT
CASSYSASPQAFF
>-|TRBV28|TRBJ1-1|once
TGTGCCAGCACCCCCCCCGGGGGGAACACTGAAGCTTTCTTT
CASTPPGGNTEAFF